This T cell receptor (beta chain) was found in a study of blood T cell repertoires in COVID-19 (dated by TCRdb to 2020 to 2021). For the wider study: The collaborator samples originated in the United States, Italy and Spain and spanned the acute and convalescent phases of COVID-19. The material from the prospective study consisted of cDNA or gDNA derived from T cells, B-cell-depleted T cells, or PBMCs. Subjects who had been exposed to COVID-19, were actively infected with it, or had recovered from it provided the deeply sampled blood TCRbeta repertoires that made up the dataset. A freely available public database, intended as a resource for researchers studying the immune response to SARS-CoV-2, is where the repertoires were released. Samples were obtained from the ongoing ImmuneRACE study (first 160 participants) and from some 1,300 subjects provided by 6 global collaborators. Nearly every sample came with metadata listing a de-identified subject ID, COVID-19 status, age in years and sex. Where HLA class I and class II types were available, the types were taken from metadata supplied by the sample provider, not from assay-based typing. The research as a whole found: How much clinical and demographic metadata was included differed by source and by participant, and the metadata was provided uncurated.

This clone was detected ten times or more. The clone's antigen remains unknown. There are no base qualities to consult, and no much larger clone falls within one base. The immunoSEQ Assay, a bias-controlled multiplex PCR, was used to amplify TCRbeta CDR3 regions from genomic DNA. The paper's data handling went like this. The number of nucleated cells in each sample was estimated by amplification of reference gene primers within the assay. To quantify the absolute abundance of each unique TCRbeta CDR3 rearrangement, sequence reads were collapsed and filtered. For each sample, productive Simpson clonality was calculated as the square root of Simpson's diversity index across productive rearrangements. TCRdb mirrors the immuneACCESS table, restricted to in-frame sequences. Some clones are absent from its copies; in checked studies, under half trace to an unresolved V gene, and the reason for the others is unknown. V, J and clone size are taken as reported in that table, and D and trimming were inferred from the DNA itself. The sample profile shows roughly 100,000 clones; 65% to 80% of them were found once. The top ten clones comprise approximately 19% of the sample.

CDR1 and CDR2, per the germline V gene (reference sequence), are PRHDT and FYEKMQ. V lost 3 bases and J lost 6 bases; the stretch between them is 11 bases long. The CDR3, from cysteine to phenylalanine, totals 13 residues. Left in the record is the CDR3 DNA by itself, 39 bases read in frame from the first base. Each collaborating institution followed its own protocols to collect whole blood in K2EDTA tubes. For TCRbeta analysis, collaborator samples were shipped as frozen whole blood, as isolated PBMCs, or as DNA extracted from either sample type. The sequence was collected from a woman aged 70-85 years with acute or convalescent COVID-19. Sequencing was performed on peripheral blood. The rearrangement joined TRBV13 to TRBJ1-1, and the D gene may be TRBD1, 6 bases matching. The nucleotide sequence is TGTGCCAGCAGCTTCCAGGGGAGGGCTGAAGCTTTCTTT. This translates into CASSFQGRAEAFF.